These 20 T cell receptor beta chains originate from one sample sequenced in a study of beta chain features in type 1 diabetes. Every bit of the isolated RNA underwent reverse transcription, so sequencing read expressed TCRB transcripts. Produced via immunoSEQ multiplex PCR; TCRdb's table is partial and in-frame only. The data show about 120,000 clones, with 15% to 20% seen just once and 2% to 3% held by the top ten. Study-level findings and limits: Shorter TCRB CDR3s, moderately but significantly so, marked every one of the four CD4+ subsets in Type 1 diabetes patients.

What these receptors recognize is not known. Sequenced sample: central memory CD4+ T cells from blood. The receptor source for this set is a man between 18 and 35 years old with type 1 diabetes.

This clone was recorded many times. The chain links TRBV4-2 to TRBJ2-7; no reliable D call. The length of the CDR3 is 14 residues. Germline V gene data show CDR1 as LGHNA and CDR2 as YNFKEQ. V lost 0 bases and J 3 bases, leaving 9 bases between the germline ends. CDR3 sequence (DNA): TGTGCCAGCAGCCAAGATAACCGGAACTACGAGCAGTACTTC. This translates into CASSQDNRNYEQYF.

This clone has a handful of counts. The CDR3 DNA reads TGTGCCAGCAGCATATTACAGGGAGGTAATGAGCAGTTCTTC. This encodes CASSILQGGNEQFF. The chain couples TRBV7-6 to TRBJ2-1; D could derive from TRBD1 or TRBD2 (6 bases each). This CDR3 comprises 14 residues. The V gene lost 5 bases and the J gene lost 7 bases, with 15 bases spanning the gap. Germline CDR1 and CDR2: SGHVS and FNYEAQ.

The chain recombines TRBV9 with TRBJ2-7, with 11 bases aligning to TRBD2. The CDR3 runs to 15 residues. Germline lookup yields CDR1 SGDLS and CDR2 YYNGEE. V shed 2 bases, J shed 3 bases, and the junction held 4 bases outside the gene matches. The CDR3 loop reads CASSVTLAGDYEQYF. CDR3 nucleotide sequence: TGTGCCAGCAGCGTGACACTAGCGGGAGACTACGAGCAGTACTTC.

The CDR3 region has the DNA TGCGCCAGCAGCCACCCAAGTCGCAGGGGCGTCACCAAAAACATTCAGTACTTC. It encodes CASSHPSRRGVTKNIQYF. The rearrangement joins TRBV4-1 to TRBJ2-4; a possible D gene is TRBD1 (6 bases). Germline CDR1 and CDR2: MGHRA and YSYEKL. Trimming left V 3 bases short and J 2 bases short, with 20 bases between. This CDR3 spans 18 amino acids.

The chain has TRBV7-2 and TRBJ2-2, with TRBD2 identical over 8 bases. This CDR3 has 16 residues. Germline V CDR1 and CDR2: SGHTA, FQGNSA. V lost 2 bases, J lost 7 bases, and 9 bases stayed unmatched. The CDR3 DNA reads as TGTGCCAGCAGCTTAACGGGGAGCGGGAGTGTCGGGGAGCTGTTTTTT. Amino acids: CASSLTGSGSVGELFF.

The CDR3 spells CASSSGQITDTQYF. DNA of the CDR3: TGTGCCAGCAGCTCCGGACAGATCACAGATACGCAGTATTTT. The chain has TRBV5-4 and TRBJ2-3; possible D gene TRBD1, 6 bases. Trimming pared 3 bases from V and 2 bases from J, leaving 10 bases between. The CDR3 is 14 amino acids. CDR1 SGHNT and CDR2 YYREEE come from the germline V gene (reference sequence).

This clone has at least ten counts. This same CDR3 is encoded by further DNA sequences in the sample. Here the CDR3 reads CAWSVRRADTQYF. Written as DNA, the CDR3 is TGTGCCTGGAGTGTACGAAGGGCAGATACGCAGTATTTT. The V call is TRBV30, the J call TRBJ2-3; no firm D call. Trimming removed 0 bases at V and 4 bases at J, with 8 bases between. The CDR3 has 13 residues. The germline V gene has CDR1 GTSNPN and CDR2 SVGIG (reference sequence).

This clone has just a few counts. The V gene is TRBV18, the J gene TRBJ1-4; D is unresolved. The V end lost 1 base, the J end lost 2 bases, and 8 bases lay between the germline ends. The CDR3 runs to 15 residues. Germline V gene data show CDR1 as KGHSH and CDR2 as LQKENI. The CDR3 region is CASSPRTNTNEKLFF. The CDR3 DNA is TGTGCCAGCTCACCACGAACGAACACTAATGAAAAACTGTTTTTT.

The V call is TRBV18, the J call TRBJ2-3; weak D call: TRBD2 (6 bases). The CDR3 runs 14 residues. Germline CDR1 reads KGHSH; CDR2 reads LQKENI. Trimming left V 2 bases short and J 3 bases short, with 9 bases between. CDR3: CASSPGEVTDTQYF. CDR3 nucleotides: TGTGCCAGCTCACCAGGGGAGGTAACAGATACGCAGTATTTT.

The chain joins TRBV7-9 to TRBJ1-2, with unresolved D. CDR3 size: 14 residues. From germline, CDR1 is SEHNR and CDR2 FQNEAQ (reference sequence). Trimming stripped 4 bases from V and 5 bases from J, with 14 bases between. This chain's CDR3 is CASSSQSRTYGYTF. The CDR3 DNA reads TGTGCCAGCAGCTCCCAATCCAGGACGTATGGCTACACCTTC. Full variable domain (missing parts from reference TRBV7-9 and TRBJ1-2): DTGVSQNPRHKITKRGQNVTFRCDPISEHNRLYWYRQTLGQGPEFLTYFQNEAQLEKSRLLSDRFSAERPKGSFSTLEIQRTEQGDSAMYLCASSSQSRTYGYTFGSGTRLTVV.

This rearrangement joins TRBV6-5 to TRBJ2-3; 7 nucleotides agree with TRBD1. Trimming at V came to 5 bases and at J to 10 bases, leaving 6 bases not matched to a gene. Germline assignment: CDR1 MNHEY and CDR2 SVGAGI. The CDR3 is made up of 12 amino acids. The DNA for the CDR3 is TGTGCCAGCAGTGGATTGCAGGGGGCGCAGTATTTT. It is translated as CASSGLQGAQYF.

There are a few counts of this clone. This chain joins TRBV23-1 and TRBJ2-1; D is uncertain. TRBV23-1 is known as an ORF, though its function is uncertain. Trimming removed 0 bases from V and 1 base from J, with 16 bases in between. This CDR3 is built from 18 residues. CDR3 sequence (DNA): TGCGCCAGCAGTCAATCTCGGGTTCGACTGTTATCCTACAATGAGCAGTTCTTC. This translates into CASSQSRVRLLSYNEQFF.

The chain couples TRBV4-3 to TRBJ1-2; D call uncertain. The CDR3 is made up of 15 amino acids. Germline CDR1 LGHNA, CDR2 YSLEER. Deletions cut 0 bases from V and 5 bases from J, with 13 bases between. CDR3 DNA sequence: TGCGCCAGCAGCCAAGATCCGGGGAGGGAATATGGCTACACCTTC. Amino acid sequence: CASSQDPGREYGYTF.

The rearrangement uses TRBV6-6 and TRBJ2-1; D tentatively fits TRBD1 or TRBD2 (5 bases each). Deletions cut 5 bases from V and 10 bases from J, with 15 bases between. Germline V lookup: CDR1 MNHNY, CDR2 SVGAGI (reference sequence). This CDR3 region has 13 residues. The CDR3: CASSPYRGEEQFF. The CDR3 bases are TGTGCCAGCAGTCCCTACCGAGGGGAGGAGCAGTTCTTC.

The V and J genes are TRBV7-2 and TRBJ1-5; 8 bases fit TRBD1. Germline V gene data show CDR1 as SGHTA and CDR2 as FQGNSA. The junction had 6 bases not matched to a gene; V was cut back by 5 bases and J by 6 bases. This CDR3 region has 14 residues. The CDR3 DNA follows: TGTGCCAGCAGCCGGACAGGGAACGGTCAGCCCCAGCATTTT. Translating gives CASSRTGNGQPQHF.

The gene calls are TRBV10-3 and TRBJ2-7; 11 bases line up with TRBD1. The CDR3 loop spans 16 amino acids. J lost 5 bases, V lost 3 bases, and 9 bases had no gene match. Germline values: CDR1 ENHRY, CDR2 SYGVKD. CDR3 sequence reads: CAISDWTGGVRNEQYF. The CDR3 nucleotides read TGTGCCATCAGTGACTGGACAGGGGGCGTAAGGAACGAGCAGTACTTC.

This chain joins TRBV4-2 and TRBJ2-7; TRBD2 aligns across 8 bases. Germline V CDR1 and CDR2: LGHNA, YNFKEQ. The trim removed 0 bases at V and 2 bases at J, leaving 3 bases unmatched. This CDR3 is 15 amino acids long. CDR3 sequence (DNA): TGTGCCAGCAGCCAAGATACTAGCGGAGCCTACGAGCAGTACTTC. The encoded protein is CASSQDTSGAYEQYF.

The table lists this clone with a few counts. CDR3 amino acids: CASAPGLAYNEQFF. The CDR3 DNA reads as TGTGCCAGCGCGCCGGGACTAGCGTACAATGAGCAGTTCTTC. This chain joins TRBV7-6 and TRBJ2-1, with 10 bases identical to TRBD2. The CDR3 contains 14 residues. Germline V CDR1 and CDR2: SGHVS, FNYEAQ. The V gene end was trimmed by 8 bases and the J gene end by 4 bases; junction bases not matched to a gene: 5.

With regard to this clone: This sample includes further DNA sequences coding for the same CDR3. J is TRBJ2-1 and V is TRBV19; the D is unclear. Germline CDR1 LNHDA, CDR2 SQIVND (reference sequence). Trimming left V 1 base short and J 8 bases short, with 12 bases between. CDR3 length: 14 amino acids. The CDR3, as DNA: TGTGCCAGTAGTATAGGGGCCTCCGCGGATGAGCAGTTCTTC. This sequence encodes CASSIGASADEQFF.

V gene TRBV30 combines with J gene TRBJ1-5; D may be TRBD1 (5 bases). Trimming removed 5 bases from V and 1 base from J, with 12 bases in between. There are 14 residues in the CDR3. Germline CDR1 and CDR2: GTSNPN and SVGIG (reference sequence). CDR3 sequence: CAWGQGLSNQPQHF. CDR3 nucleotide sequence: TGTGCCTGGGGGCAGGGCCTGAGCAATCAGCCCCAGCATTTT.